This T cell receptor (beta chain) was sequenced for a study of T cell repertoires in cytomegalovirus infection. Study context: Both a matching HLA type and CMV infection were indicated by public TCR beta signatures.

This clonotype was recorded at least ten times. The DNA is left out, because the CDR3 cannot be placed on it with certainty; the CDR3 is given as TCRdb lists it. The CDR3 spans 17 residues, counting both ends. MiXCR, applied by TCRdb to the reads, yields one record per CDR3 protein. The sample contains roughly 300,000 distinct CDR3 sequences, 9.5% of which appear only once. This sequence was found in a human donor in good health (CMV status not recorded). Some clones in this sample may be carry-over from other donors' samples. The sequenced material came from PBMCs. This sequence joins TRBV7-5 and TRBJ2-1; the table's TRBD2 call for D was not verified on the DNA. TRBV7-5 is classified as a pseudogene. CDR3 in amino acids: CISVPEGVGLAGVEQFF.